This T cell receptor (beta chain) was sequenced during a study of shared clonotypes between healthy human individuals. Study outcomes and limitations: Relative to clonotypes present in all four donors, those not shared had lower generation probabilities. Memory subsets generally showed lower estimated richness than naive subsets.

The CDR3 is 14 residues long. Trimming at V came to 4 bases and at J to 2 bases, leaving 2 bases not matched to a gene. The germline CDR1 and CDR2 sequences are SEHNR and FQNEAQ (reference sequence). With regard to this clone: The antigen is unknown.

Deep level was the assay's run setting. Only in-frame clones appear in the TCRdb table, and some are missing; sequencing was by immunoSEQ multiplex PCR. Among about 2.4 million clones listed, about 92% were seen once. V and J are TRBV7-9 and TRBJ2-3; 8 nucleotides agree with TRBD2. The specimen sequenced was naive CD4+ T cells sorted from blood. Subset defined: CD45RA+ positively selected. This clonotype was obtained from a man between 18 and 29 years old in good health. The CDR3 here is CASSSLAVTDTQYF. The CDR3 region has the DNA TGTGCCAGCAGCTCACTAGCGGTCACAGATACGCAGTATTTT.